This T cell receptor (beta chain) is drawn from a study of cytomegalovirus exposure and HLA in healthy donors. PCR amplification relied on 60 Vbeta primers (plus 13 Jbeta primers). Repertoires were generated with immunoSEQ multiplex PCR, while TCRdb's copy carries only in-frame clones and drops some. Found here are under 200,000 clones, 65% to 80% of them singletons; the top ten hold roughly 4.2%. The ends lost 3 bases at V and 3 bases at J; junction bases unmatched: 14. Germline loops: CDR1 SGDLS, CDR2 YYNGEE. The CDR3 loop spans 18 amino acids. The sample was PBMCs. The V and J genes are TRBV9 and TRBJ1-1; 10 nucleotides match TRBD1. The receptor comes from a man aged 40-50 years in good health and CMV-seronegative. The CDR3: CASSASGTGVGDYTEAFF. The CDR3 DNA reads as TGTGCCAGCAGCGCATCCGGGACAGGGGTGGGGGACTACACTGAAGCTTTCTTT.